This TCR beta chain appears in the sequencing data of a study of blood T cell repertoires in COVID-19. Study as a whole: Samples of COVID-19 (acute and convalescent) were obtained from the United States, Italy and Spain. Sources were T cells, B-cell-depleted T cells, or PBMCs; the material itself was cDNA or gDNA.

The CDR3 is 20 residues long. Per the original methods: Estimation of nucleated cell counts was performed using reference gene primer amplification. Repertoires were generated with immunoSEQ multiplex PCR, while TCRdb's copy carries only in-frame clones and drops some. Clone size and the V and J calls come from that table; the DNA yielded D and trimming. This table holds approximately 270,000 clones, around nine tenths found once. The sequence was collected from a man at least 80 years old with acute or convalescent COVID-19. V is TRBV21-1 and J is TRBJ2-3; the D call in the table, TRBD2, was not verified against the DNA. TRBV21-1 is annotated as a pseudogene. Sequencing used peripheral blood. CDR3 DNA: TGTGCCAGCAGCAAAGGGCCGGGACTAGCGGGACGGGGGGGTACAGATACGCAGTATTTT. This sequence encodes CASSKGPGLAGRGGTDTQYF.